Listed here are 31 T cell receptor beta chains from one sample, sequenced in a study of cytomegalovirus exposure and HLA in healthy donors. Profiled with immunoSEQ multiplex PCR; TCRdb holds only in-frame clones, not every one. The data hold 140,000 or so clones, with roughly 89% observed a single time. The sample comprised PBMCs. The receptors come from a man aged 18 to 35 in good health and CMV-seropositive.

The chain couples TRBV6-1 to TRBJ2-1; 7 positions match TRBD1. V lost 5 bases to trimming and J lost 3 bases; unmatched junction nucleotides: 7. Germline values: CDR1 MNHNS, CDR2 SASEGT. The CDR3 is 15 amino acids. As DNA, the CDR3 is TGTGCCAGCAGTACTACAGGGGATGTCTACAATGAGCAGTTCTTC. This codes for CASSTTGDVYNEQFF.

This chain joins TRBV30 and TRBJ1-2; D might be TRBD1 (6 bases). CDR1 and CDR2 (germline): GTSNPN, SVGIG (reference sequence). The ends were cut back, 0 bases at V and 3 bases at J, with 11 bases in the middle. This CDR3 contains 14 residues. The CDR3 loop reads CAWSVRDTYYGYTF. Here the CDR3 DNA reads TGTGCCTGGAGTGTAAGGGACACTTACTATGGCTACACCTTC.

The chain carries TRBV30 and TRBJ2-5, with 10 positions matching TRBD2. The V and J ends lost 5 bases and 5 bases, in that order; junction bases with no gene match: 8. Per germline, CDR1 GTSNPN and CDR2 SVGIG (reference sequence). The CDR3 is 14 residues long. The CDR3 sequence is CAWGGLAGVETQYF. CDR3 DNA sequence: TGTGCCTGGGGGGGCCTAGCGGGAGTTGAGACCCAGTACTTC.

This chain connects TRBV6-5 to TRBJ2-7; perhaps TRBD1 as D (5 bases). The CDR3 covers 15 residues. Germline values: CDR1 MNHEY, CDR2 SVGAGI. V was shortened by 6 bases and J by 2 bases, with 17 bases between the two germline ends. CDR3 in amino acids: CASRERDSLTYEQYF. Here the CDR3 DNA reads TGTGCCAGCAGGGAAAGAGACAGTCTTACCTACGAGCAGTACTTC.

The rearrangement uses TRBV7-2 and TRBJ1-1; weak D call: TRBD1 (6 bases). The length of the CDR3 is 13 residues. Trimming took off 6 bases at V and 2 bases at J, with 10 bases between the two ends. The germline CDR1 and CDR2 sequences are SGHTA and FQGNSA. This CDR3 reads CASSPGHNTEAFF. The CDR3 coding sequence is TGTGCCAGCAGTCCGGGACACAACACTGAAGCTTTCTTT.

V and J are TRBV4-1 and TRBJ2-5; weak D call: TRBD1 (5 bases). V was pared by 3 bases and J by 5 bases, with 7 bases between. The germline V gene encodes CDR1 MGHRA and CDR2 YSYEKL. This CDR3 spans 12 amino acids. The CDR3 sequence is CASSQPGETQYF. The CDR3 region has the DNA TGCGCCAGCAGCCAGCCAGGGGAGACCCAGTACTTC.

DNA for the CDR3: TGTGCCTGGACGTTGGGGGGTGGCTACACCTTC. Protein product: CAWTLGGGYTF. V is TRBV30 and J is TRBJ1-2, with D tentatively TRBD1 (5 bases). CDR3 size: 11 residues. CDR1 GTSNPN and CDR2 SVGIG come from the germline V gene (reference sequence). V dropped 4 bases and J dropped 7 bases, with 10 bases sitting between them.

The chain couples TRBV7-9 to TRBJ1-2; 7 positions match TRBD1. The CDR3 loop spans 15 amino acids. Per the germline V gene, CDR1 is SEHNR and CDR2 is FQNEAQ (reference sequence). With 1 base clipped from V and 3 bases from J, the junction kept 5 bases outside the gene matches. DNA for the CDR3: TGTGCCAGCAGCTTAGGAATAGGGGGCGACTATGGCTACACCTTC. Amino acid sequence: CASSLGIGGDYGYTF.

The chain has TRBV18 and TRBJ1-5, with TRBD1 identical over 7 bases. J gave up 5 bases and V 1 base, and 5 bases lay outside the gene matches. Germline-derived CDR1 and CDR2 are KGHSH and LQKENI. The CDR3 is made up of 15 amino acids. The CDR3 sequence: CASSPRQGIDQPQHF. As DNA, the CDR3 is TGTGCCAGCTCACCACGACAGGGAATAGATCAGCCCCAGCATTTT.

The rearrangement links TRBV4-1 to TRBJ1-2, with TRBD1 as a possible D gene (6 bases). V gave up 5 bases and J gave up 5 bases, with 15 bases separating them. The CDR3 is 14 residues long. Germline V gives CDR1 MGHRA, CDR2 YSYEKL. CDR3 DNA sequence: TGCGCCAGCAGCGGACAGTCTCTGGCTTATGGCTACACCTTC. It is translated as CASSGQSLAYGYTF.

This chain uses TRBV5-6 with TRBJ1-1; D might be TRBD1 (5 bases). V lost 0 bases and J lost 0, with 12 bases in between. Germline-derived CDR1 and CDR2 are SGHDT and YYEEEE. The CDR3 is 16 residues long. CDR3 amino acids: CASSLGGPLVNTEAFF. CDR3 DNA: TGTGCCAGCAGCTTGGGGGGCCCTTTGGTGAACACTGAAGCTTTCTTT.

The V gene is TRBV10-2, the J gene TRBJ2-2; D is perhaps TRBD1 (5 bases). CDR1 is WSHSY and CDR2 is SAAADI in the germline V gene. The CDR3 has 16 residues. V was trimmed by 2 bases and J by 5 bases, leaving 15 bases between them. The CDR3: CASSEEVWGRTGELFF. The DNA of the CDR3 is TGCGCCAGCAGTGAGGAGGTTTGGGGCAGGACCGGGGAGCTGTTTTTT.

This chain uses TRBV6-6 with TRBJ1-2, with TRBD1 as a possible D gene (6 bases). Germline V gene sequence: CDR1 MNHNY, CDR2 SVGAGI (reference sequence). V gave up 6 bases and J gave up 2 bases, with 10 bases separating them. The length of the CDR3 is 13 residues. As DNA, the CDR3 is TGTGCCAGCAGCGTACAGGGAAACTATGGCTACACCTTC. Amino acid sequence: CASSVQGNYGYTF.

This clone came up a few times. J is TRBJ1-3 and V is TRBV20-1; 7 nucleotides agree with TRBD1. The CDR3 spans 11 residues. Germline-derived CDR1 and CDR2 are DFQATT and SNEGSKA (reference sequence). With V trimmed by 5 bases and J by 7 bases, 2 bases remained unmatched. The CDR3 DNA follows: TGCAGTGCTGACAGGGCGAACACCATATATTTT. This sequence encodes CSADRANTIYF.

The gene calls are TRBV30 and TRBJ1-6; unclear D gene. Germline lookup yields CDR1 GTSNPN and CDR2 SVGIG (reference sequence). The CDR3 totals 15 residues. The V end lost 0 bases, the J end lost 9 bases, and 15 bases lay between the germline ends. In DNA, the CDR3 is TGTGCCTGGAGTGTTCAGGCCCATCTGAGTTCACCCCTCCACTTT. Residues: CAWSVQAHLSSPLHF.

This chain links TRBV6-4 with TRBJ2-3; weak D call: TRBD1 (6 bases). The CDR3 extends over 14 amino acids. V was clipped by 4 bases and J by 0 bases, with 8 bases between them. Per the germline V gene, CDR1 is MRHNA and CDR2 is SNTAGT. The CDR3 sequence is CASSVGHSTDTQYF. CDR3 bases: TGTGCCAGCAGTGTGGGACACAGCACAGATACGCAGTATTTT.

The J gene is TRBJ1-2, the V gene TRBV10-3, with a weak D call TRBD1 (6 bases). V gave up 4 bases and J gave up 4 bases, with 16 bases separating them. The V gene's germline CDR1 is ENHRY and CDR2 SYGVKD. The CDR3 is 15 residues long. The CDR3 nucleotides read TGTGCCATCAGTGGACCTACAGGGTTCTCCTATGGCTACACCTTC. Its protein is CAISGPTGFSYGYTF.

The J gene is TRBJ2-7, the V gene TRBV30; the D gene is possibly TRBD1 (6 bases). V was pared by 4 bases and J by 4 bases, with 14 bases between. Per germline, CDR1 GTSNPN and CDR2 SVGIG (reference sequence). The CDR3 contains 13 residues. This chain's CDR3 is CAWTRGGHYEQYF. For the CDR3, the DNA is TGTGCCTGGACCAGGGGCGGCCATTACGAGCAGTACTTC. Filled out from reference TRBV30 and TRBJ2-7, the complete variable domain reads SQTIHQWPATLVQPVGSPLSLECTVEGTSNPNLYWYRQAAGRGLQLLFYSVGIGQISSEVPQNLSASRPQDRQFILSSKKLLLSDSGFYLCAWTRGGHYEQYFGPGTRLTVT.

This chain joins TRBV13 and TRBJ1-2; the match to TRBD1 covers 8 bases. Germline CDR1 is PRHDT and CDR2 is FYEKMQ (reference sequence). Losses at the gene ends were 7 bases for V and 2 bases for J; bases not matched to a gene: 3. The CDR3 spans 13 residues. The CDR3 region has the DNA TGTGCCAGCACCCCAGGGGGCAACTATGGCTACACCTTC. It yields the protein CASTPGGNYGYTF.

The chain uses TRBV28 and TRBJ1-5; no clear D gene. The CDR3 is made up of 12 amino acids. With 10 bases removed from V and 0 bases from J, the gap between germline ends came to 7 bases. CDR1 is MDHEN, CDR2 SYDVKM, per germline. The CDR3 DNA reads TGTGCCACCTATTATAGCAATCAGCCCCAGCATTTT. This translates into CATYYSNQPQHF.

DNA of the CDR3: TGTGCCAGCAGCTTGGGACTAGCGGGGAACACAGATACGCAGTATTTT. Translation gives CASSLGLAGNTDTQYF. V usage is TRBV7-9 and J usage is TRBJ2-3, with TRBD2 matching 13 bases. The V segment lost 3 bases and the J segment 2 bases; nucleotides outside the gene matches: 2. The CDR3 covers 16 residues. The germline V gene has CDR1 SEHNR and CDR2 FQNEAQ (reference sequence).

The V call is TRBV11-3, the J call TRBJ2-1; TRBD2 agrees at 11 bases. V dropped 0 bases and J dropped 9; count of bases not matched to a gene: 4. The CDR3 has 15 residues. Germline lookup yields CDR1 SGHNT and CDR2 YENEEA. The CDR3 region is CASSLDPSGGSEQFF. As DNA, the CDR3 is TGTGCCAGCAGCTTAGATCCTAGCGGGGGGAGTGAGCAGTTCTTC.

The chain is built from TRBV7-8 and TRBJ1-2, with TRBD1 identical over 9 bases. Trimming took 1 base from V and 4 from J; bases not matched to a gene: 7. The germline V gene has CDR1 SGHVS and CDR2 FQNEAQ. CDR3 length equals 16 residues. DNA of the CDR3: TGTGCCAGCAGCTTAGTGGAACAGGGGGCCTTCTATGGCTACACCTTC. Amino acids: CASSLVEQGAFYGYTF.

This clone occurred a few times. This chain joins TRBV29-1 and TRBJ1-2; 8 bases map to TRBD1. The germline CDR1 and CDR2 sequences are SQVTM and ANQGSEA. Trimming removed 3 bases from V and 8 bases from J; junction bases left unmatched: 5. The CDR3 is made up of 12 amino acids. This CDR3 reads CSVDRGHGGYTF. Written as DNA, the CDR3 is TGCAGCGTTGACAGGGGGCACGGAGGCTACACCTTC. Complete variable domain (other parts from reference TRBV29-1 and TRBJ1-2): SAVISQKPSRDICQRGTSLTIQCQVDSQVTMMFWYRQQPGQSLTLIATANQGSEATYESGFVIDKFPISRPNLTFSTLTVSNMSPEDSSIYLCSVDRGHGGYTFGSGTRLTVV.

The chain employs TRBV27 and TRBJ2-1, with TRBD2 as a possible D gene (5 bases). V lost 6 bases, J lost 5 bases, and 14 bases lay in between. The germline CDR1 and CDR2 sequences are MNHEY and SMNVEV (reference sequence). This CDR3 region has 14 residues. CDR3 amino acids: CASSYPGNDNEQFF. CDR3 DNA sequence: TGTGCCAGCAGCTACCCGGGAAACGACAATGAGCAGTTCTTC.

This clone was seen repeatedly, ten times or more. The V and J genes are TRBV19 and TRBJ1-6, with TRBD1 matching 8 bases. Germline V gene lookup returns CDR1 LNHDA and CDR2 SQIVND (reference sequence). The CDR3 runs 14 residues. V lost 9 bases to trimming and J lost 11 bases; unmatched junction nucleotides: 12. As DNA, the CDR3 is TGTGCCAGCTCCTCGGGACAGGAGGCGGCACCCCTCCACTTT. Its translation: CASSSGQEAAPLHF. The whole variable domain, remainder taken from reference TRBV19 and TRBJ1-6, is DGGITQSPKYLFRKEGQNVTLSCEQNLNHDAMYWYRQDPGQGLRLIYYSQIVNDFQKGDIAEGYSVSREKKESFPLTVTSAQKNPTAFYLCASSSGQEAAPLHFGNGTRLTVT.

This chain joins TRBV9 and TRBJ2-3; TRBD2 matches 10 bases. Germline CDR1 reads SGDLS; CDR2 reads YYNGEE. V lost 0 bases and J lost 5; bases outside the gene matches: 6. The CDR3 is 16 residues long. Here the CDR3 reads CASSVGASGSVDTQYF. The CDR3 DNA follows: TGTGCCAGCAGCGTAGGGGCTAGCGGGAGTGTAGATACGCAGTATTTT.

The chain links TRBV10-1 to TRBJ2-3; 9 positions agree with TRBD2. CDR1 is WNHNN and CDR2 is SYGVQD in the germline V gene (reference sequence). The V segment lost 7 bases and the J segment 2 bases; nucleotides outside the gene matches: 7. This CDR3 spans 15 amino acids. Here the CDR3 DNA reads TGCGCCAGCACCGATAGCGGGAGCCACACAGATACGCAGTATTTT. Protein product: CASTDSGSHTDTQYF.

This clone has just a few counts. In the same sample, other DNA sequences code for this CDR3. This chain links TRBV7-9 with TRBJ1-2; D is ambiguous. The ends were cut back, 1 base at V and 4 bases at J, with 4 bases in the middle. CDR1 SEHNR and CDR2 FQNEAQ come from the germline V gene (reference sequence). CDR3 length: 12 amino acids. CDR3 residues: CASSLGGYGYTF. CDR3 coding DNA: TGTGCCAGCAGCTTAGGAGGCTATGGCTACACCTTC.

This sequence joins TRBV29-1 and TRBJ2-3, with unresolved D. There are 13 residues in the CDR3. Germline loops: CDR1 SQVTM, CDR2 ANQGSEA. V lost 8 bases to trimming and J lost 0 bases, with 12 bases between them. The CDR3 coding sequence is TGCAGCAGTGACATCGGTAGCACAGATACGCAGTATTTT. Translating gives CSSDIGSTDTQYF.

The chain joins TRBV5-1 to TRBJ1-2; 9 bases line up with TRBD1. The length of the CDR3 is 14 residues. Losses at the gene ends were 2 bases for V and 8 bases for J; bases not matched to a gene: 7. Germline CDR1 is SGHRS and CDR2 is YFSETQ. This chain's CDR3 is CASSFQGQGRGYTF. In nucleotides, the CDR3 is TGCGCCAGCAGCTTCCAGGGACAGGGACGAGGCTACACCTTC.